This section outlines one TCR beta chain sequence together with its context. The CDR3 is 19 residues long. CDR1 SGHRS and CDR2 YFSETQ come from the germline V gene. The J segment lost 5 bases and the V segment lost 3 bases, leaving 16 bases of the junction unmatched. The sample comes from a study of control samples from healthy donors and cancer patients. Method: immunoSEQ multiplex PCR; TCRdb's copy keeps in-frame clones and lacks some. The data show about 95,000 clones, more than 85% seen once. This clonotype originated in a woman in her twenties or thirties in good health. Input material: blood. V and J are TRBV5-1 and TRBJ2-1; TRBD2 matches 11 bases. CDR3 sequence (DNA): TGCGCCAGCAGCTCAGCCGGGCTAGCGGGAGGTTTGCGGAACAATGAGCAGTTCTTC. It codes for CASSSAGLAGGLRNNEQFF. The full variable domain, in which reference TRBV5-1 and TRBJ2-1 provide the parts outside the CDR3, is KAGVTQTPRYLIKTRGQQVTLSCSPISGHRSVSWYQQTPGQGLQFLFEYFSETQRNKGNFPGRFSGRQFSNSRSEMNVSTLELGDSALYLCASSSAGLAGGLRNNEQFFGPGTRLTVL.